This T cell receptor beta chain was profiled in a study of blood T cells in healthy people across ages (dated by TCRdb to between 2014 and 2016). In the study overall: In model experiments, roughly one uniquely barcoded TCR beta cDNA molecule per two T cells was captured by template switching. The study measured age-related changes in TCR beta repertoire diversity using deep sequencing normalized with unique cDNA molecular identifiers. Four age groups were formed from the donors: young (average around 15 years), middle-aged (approximately 39), aged (about 62) and long-lived (roughly 81). To avoid experimental bias, donors of different ages were randomly spread across the sequencing lanes. Two additional independent replicas of 1 million unique cDNA reads from the same blood draw were analyzed for two donors (one aged 18 to 30 and one aged 80 or older). The full study reports these points: Estimates of total diversity from one million sequenced T cells were regarded as lower bounds and underestimates. As age increased, observed TCR beta diversity per million T cells dropped in a roughly linear way, and a significant reduction was already evident by age about 36. Because the CMV infection status of the donors was unknown, age-related changes in expanded clonotypes may potentially have been confounded. Because profiling used bulk unsorted PBMCs, naive and antigen-experienced compartments could not be compared conclusively. Compared with the aged group, the long-lived group had more naive CD4+ T cells, fewer expanded clones and increased TCR diversity, a pattern suggesting age selection. A strong correlation was found between observed TCR beta diversity and the percentage of naive T cells measured by flow cytometry.

Library prep was done by 5' RACE. The instrument given in TCRdb is Illumina HiSeq 2500. A second PCR of roughly 7 to 12 cycles was run with a J-beta primer mix and a sample-barcoded 5' primer. A template-switch 5' adaptor carrying 12 random nucleotides introduced a unique molecular identifier onto each TCR beta cDNA molecule. Each sample yielded at least 2.5 million CDR3-containing paired-end reads. First-strand cDNA was synthesized from all RNA with the Mint cDNA synthesis kit, primed by a TRBC-specific oligonucleotide. Following uracil-DNA glycosylase treatment, a first 18-cycle PCR with universal primers M1SS and BC2_uni_R was performed on all cDNA. The authors' analysis ran thus. Each sample was normalized by randomly selecting 1 million high-quality reads, each carrying a distinct molecular identifier. Instead of being binned into consensus sequences, reads that shared molecular identifiers were thrown out. MiTCR, with a Q25 quality threshold and the strictest error-elimination algorithm, was used for CDR3 identification, clonotype clustering and error correction. A nonparametric unseen species model using Euler transformation provided a lower-bound estimate of total TCR beta diversity. TCRdb cleaned the public reads at Q25 with fastp, built clones with MiXCR and kept in-frame beta chains. Each record represents a unique CDR3 protein, reported with the most common genes and DNA among its rows. The authors' filters were not applied to this entry. The sample includes around 650,000 distinct CDR3 sequences, with about 30% observed a single time. The ten largest clones capture 15% to 17% of the sample.

The germline V gene sets CDR1 to SGHRS and CDR2 to YFSETQ. Trimmed from V: 3 bases; trimmed from J: 4 bases; junction bases lacking a gene match: 3. From cysteine to phenylalanine, the CDR3 is 14 amino acids long. Only the CDR3 region is kept as DNA, spanning 42 bases read in frame from base 1. Systemically healthy Caucasian individuals from Russia, 35 to 50 in total and aged roughly 6 to 100 years, were included as donors. Each donor gave around 9 milliliters of peripheral blood, collected into EDTA-treated Vacutainer tubes. PBMCs were isolated by Ficoll-Paque density-gradient centrifugation, with at least 6.5 million obtained per sample. Trizol reagent was used to extract total RNA from the PBMCs, yielding at least 5.5 micrograms per sample. For every donor, an aliquot of PBMCs went through flow cytometry to measure the percentages of naive CD45RAhigh/CD27high T cells. Turning to this clonotype: What this receptor recognizes is not known. It may be a read error: a sequence one base away is much more abundant.

Material for sequencing was blood. This sequence originates from a woman at least 80 years old in good health. Donor details come from another sample of the same person, matched by shared clones. The chain is assembled from TRBV5-1 and TRBJ1-4; 7 bases in the middle match TRBD1. The CDR3 corresponds to CASSWGQRNEKLFF. The sequence in DNA is TGCGCCAGCAGCTGGGGACAGCGTAATGAAAAACTGTTTTTT.